This T cell receptor (beta chain) derives from a study of cytomegalovirus exposure and HLA in healthy donors. Some clones are missing from TCRdb's copy, which holds only in-frame ones; the method was immunoSEQ multiplex PCR. Here the sample spans approximately 270,000 clones, almost 90% being singletons. The CDR3 runs 17 residues. Germline V gene sequence: CDR1 SQVTM, CDR2 ANQGSEA. Trimming stripped 3 bases from V and 0 bases from J, with 15 bases between. This chain uses TRBV29-1 with TRBJ2-6; D not certain. The clonotype comes from a woman aged 18-30 years in good health and CMV-seronegative. The sample comprised PBMCs. The CDR3: CSVESRSFSSGANVLTF. CDR3 sequence (DNA): TGCAGCGTTGAGTCCAGGTCTTTTAGCTCTGGGGCCAACGTCCTGACTTTC.